The rows below give T cell receptor beta chains drawn from one sample of a study of T cell repertoires in cytomegalovirus infection. TCRdb ran MiXCR on the reads and lists one entry per CDR3 protein. The table has a few hundred thousand distinct CDR3 sequences, 40% seen once. No cognate antigen is known for these TCRs. Source: cultured PBMCs, taken from culture after CMV antigen stimulation. The receptor set was obtained from a human donor in good health (CMV status not recorded). Some clones in this sample may be carry-over from other donors' samples. Both conserved end residues are part of each CDR3. The D gene is left open where the match is weak. Only some rows state a clone size, as once, few, many or a class for expanded clones.

clone_size,v_call,j_call,d_call,cdr3_aa,cdr3_nt
many,TRBV7-6,TRBJ1-2,-,CASSAVDSAGVEGYTF,TGTGCCAGCAGCGCCGTCGACTCAGCAGGGGTAGAGGGCTACACCTTC
-,TRBV18,TRBJ2-7,-,CASSPAEQVWEQYF,TGTGCCAGCTCACCTGCTGAACAGGTCTGGGAGCAGTACTTC
-,TRBV20-1,TRBJ2-7,-,CSASSGALSYEQYF,TGCAGTGCTAGTTCGGGAGCTCTCTCCTACGAGCAGTACTTC
-,TRBV4-2,TRBJ2-5,-,CASSQVGGRTETQYF,TGTGCCAGCAGCCAAGTCGGGGGGCGCACTGAGACCCAGTACTTC
few,TRBV6-6,TRBJ2-7,-,CASSYSGTKDLYEQYF,TGTGCCAGCAGTTACTCGGGGACAAAAGACTTATACGAGCAGTACTTC
-,TRBV4-2,TRBJ1-5,-,CASSQVFPDTNQPQHF,TGTGCCAGCAGCCAAGTCTTCCCCGACACCAATCAGCCCCAGCATTTT
-,TRBV7-2,TRBJ1-4,-,CASSLEVEEKLFF,TGTGCCAGCAGCTTAGAGGTAGAAGAAAAACTGTTTTTT
once,TRBV5-4,TRBJ2-3,TRBD1,CASSLPGQGTPPRTQYF,TGTGCCAGCAGCTTGCCCGGACAGGGAACCCCGCCTCGGACGCAGTATTTT
-,TRBV5-1,TRBJ2-3,TRBD1,CASSLMGQGTDTQYF,TGCGCCAGCAGCCTAATGGGACAGGGAACAGATACGCAGTATTTT
once,TRBV5-3,TRBJ2-1,TRBD2,CASSLEASGGGEQFF,TGTGCCAGCAGCTTGGAGGCTAGCGGGGGGGGTGAGCAGTTCTTC
-,TRBV5-3,TRBJ1-1,-,CASSFGELAMNTEAFF,TGTGCCAGCAGCTTTGGCGAATTGGCCATGAACACTGAAGCTTTCTTT
-,TRBV11-2,TRBJ2-1,-,CASSFWSTYNEQFF,TGTGCCAGCAGCTTCTGGTCAACCTACAATGAGCAGTTCTTC
-,TRBV18,TRBJ2-1,-,CASSPPGYTEQFF,TGTGCCAGCTCACCACCCGGTTATACTGAGCAGTTCTTC
-,TRBV2,TRBJ2-2,-,CASRAGRRTGELFF,TGTGCCAGCAGGGCAGGGCGTAGAACCGGGGAGCTGTTTTTT
-,TRBV19,TRBJ2-3,TRBD2,CASSMLLAGVDTQYF,TGTGCCAGTAGTATGCTACTAGCGGGGGTAGATACGCAGTATTTT
-,TRBV7-2,TRBJ1-5,-,CASSFVSRNQPQHF,TGTGCCAGCAGCTTCGTTAGTCGCAATCAGCCCCAGCATTTT
many,TRBV7-6,TRBJ1-6,-,CASSLTHRAPLHF,TGTGCCAGCAGCCTTACCCACCGGGCACCCCTCCACTTT
few,TRBV20-1,TRBJ2-7,TRBD2,CSAIAGENEQYF,TGCAGTGCTATTGCGGGAGAGAACGAGCAGTACTTC
-,TRBV11-2,TRBJ2-5,-,CASSFGWERGTQYF,TGTGCCAGCAGCTTTGGGTGGGAGAGAGGGACCCAGTACTTC
-,TRBV27,TRBJ1-2,-,CASSSTTDLQAGYTF,TGTGCCAGCAGTTCGACGACAGACCTCCAGGCGGGCTACACCTTC
-,TRBV7-2,TRBJ2-3,TRBD1,CASSLPTGVDTQYF,TGTGCCAGCAGCTTACCGACAGGGGTGGATACGCAGTATTTT
few,TRBV7-9,TRBJ1-6,-,CASTEGGHSPLHF,TGTGCCAGCACCGAGGGGGGCCATTCACCCCTCCACTTT
few,TRBV5-4,TRBJ2-1,-,CASSLAGPGEQFF,TGTGCCAGCAGCTTGGCTGGTCCGGGTGAGCAGTTCTTC
many,TRBV7-2,TRBJ2-3,-,CASSLARWGDTQYF,TGTGCCAGCAGCTTAGCGCGGTGGGGGGATACGCAGTATTTT
few,TRBV7-9,TRBJ2-3,TRBD2,CASSRGLAEPITDTQYF,TGTGCCAGCAGCCGCGGACTAGCGGAACCAATCACAGATACGCAGTATTTT
-,TRBV12-3/TRBV12-4,TRBJ2-3,TRBD2,CASSSRSGGGGTSSTDTQYF,TGTGCCAGCAGTTCCCGTAGCGGGGGGGGGGGGACCTCCAGCACAGATACGCAGTATTTT
few,TRBV7-8,TRBJ1-2,-,CASSLGLAGAGYGYTF,TGTGCCAGCAGCTTAGGTTTAGCGGGGGCGGGATATGGCTACACCTTC
-,TRBV4-1,TRBJ2-7,-,CASSQATGTPGEQYF,TGCGCCAGCAGCCAAGCAACCGGGACCCCCGGAGAGCAGTACTTC
-,TRBV12-3/TRBV12-4,TRBJ1-2,-,CASSSSRTEGYTF,TGTGCCAGCAGCTCCTCCCGGACGGAGGGCTACACCTTC
-,TRBV6-5,TRBJ1-4,-,CASSQSGGVGEKLFF,TGTGCCAGCTCTCAGAGTGGGGGAGTCGGTGAAAAACTGTTTTTT
few,TRBV6-1,TRBJ2-5,-,CASSEWWTVESQYF,TGTGCCAGCAGTGAATGGTGGACAGTGGAAAGCCAGTACTTC
-,TRBV5-1,TRBJ2-2,TRBD2,CASSLLAEPTGELFF,TGCGCCAGCAGCTTACTAGCGGAGCCCACCGGGGAGCTGTTTTTT
-,TRBV19,TRBJ2-2,-,CASSPTQEIGELFF,TGTGCCAGTAGTCCCACCCAGGAGATCGGGGAGCTGTTTTTT
-,TRBV11-2,TRBJ2-5,-,CASSLGPERGETQYF,TGTGCCAGCAGCTTGGGTCCAGAAAGGGGGGAGACCCAGTACTTC
few,TRBV18,TRBJ2-7,-,CASSPGGQVSYEQYF,TGTGCCAGCTCACCGGGTGGGCAGGTATCCTACGAGCAGTACTTC
few,TRBV7-2,TRBJ1-3,TRBD1,CASSLARTGFGNTIYF,TGTGCCAGCAGCTTAGCGCGGACAGGGTTTGGAAACACCATATATTTT
-,TRBV20-1,TRBJ2-7,TRBD2,CSATGTSTREQYF,TGCAGTGCAACCGGGACTAGTACGAGAGAGCAGTACTTC
-,TRBV7-9,TRBJ2-3,TRBD1,CASSSPRDRGLEDTQYF,TGTGCCAGCAGCTCCCCCCGGGACAGGGGGCTGGAAGATACGCAGTATTTT
few,TRBV4-1,TRBJ1-6,-,CASSQDSQNLNPRTPLHF,TGCGCCAGCAGCCAAGATAGTCAGAATCTCAATCCTCGAACACCCCTCCACTTT
-,TRBV5-1,TRBJ1-5,-,CASSLDVSNQPQHF,TGCGCCAGCAGCTTGGACGTTTCCAATCAGCCCCAGCATTTT
few,TRBV7-2,TRBJ1-2,TRBD1,CASVEGQGYTNYGYTF,TGTGCCAGCGTCGAGGGACAGGGCTATACTAACTATGGCTACACCTTC
few,TRBV7-2,TRBJ2-7,TRBD1,CASSFHRGSSYEQYF,TGTGCCAGCAGCTTCCACAGGGGAAGCTCCTACGAGCAGTACTTC
many,TRBV7-6,TRBJ2-1,TRBD2,CASSLNSGGGNEQFF,TGTGCCAGCAGCTTAAATAGCGGGGGGGGGAATGAGCAGTTCTTC
-,TRBV20-1,TRBJ2-5,-,CSASTVRAAQETQYF,TGCAGTGCTAGTACGGTTCGGGCAGCTCAAGAGACCCAGTACTTC
-,TRBV7-2,TRBJ2-5,-,CASSPSNIGTETQYF,TGTGCCAGCAGCCCCAGTAACATAGGAACTGAGACCCAGTACTTC
-,TRBV18,TRBJ2-3,-,CASSPNSRRGTDTQYF,TGTGCCAGCTCACCAAATTCCCGGCGGGGCACAGATACGCAGTATTTT
-,TRBV6-6,TRBJ2-7,-,CASSYSPAGHSYEQYF,TGTGCCAGCAGTTACTCCCCAGCGGGCCACTCCTACGAGCAGTACTTC
-,TRBV12-3/TRBV12-4,TRBJ2-3,-,CASSLPGAGPDTQYF,TGTGCCAGCAGTTTGCCCGGCGCGGGCCCAGATACGCAGTATTTT
-,TRBV11-2,TRBJ1-6,-,CASSFRGFSDSPLHF,TGTGCCAGCAGCTTTAGGGGGTTTTCGGATTCACCCCTCCACTTT
once,TRBV7-2,TRBJ2-5,TRBD1,CASSYTGVHGETQYF,TGTGCCAGCAGCTACACAGGGGTGCACGGAGAGACCCAGTACTTC
few,TRBV4-1,TRBJ2-7,-,CASSQGPYVSYEQYF,TGCGCCAGCAGCCAAGGACCCTACGTCTCCTACGAGCAGTACTTC